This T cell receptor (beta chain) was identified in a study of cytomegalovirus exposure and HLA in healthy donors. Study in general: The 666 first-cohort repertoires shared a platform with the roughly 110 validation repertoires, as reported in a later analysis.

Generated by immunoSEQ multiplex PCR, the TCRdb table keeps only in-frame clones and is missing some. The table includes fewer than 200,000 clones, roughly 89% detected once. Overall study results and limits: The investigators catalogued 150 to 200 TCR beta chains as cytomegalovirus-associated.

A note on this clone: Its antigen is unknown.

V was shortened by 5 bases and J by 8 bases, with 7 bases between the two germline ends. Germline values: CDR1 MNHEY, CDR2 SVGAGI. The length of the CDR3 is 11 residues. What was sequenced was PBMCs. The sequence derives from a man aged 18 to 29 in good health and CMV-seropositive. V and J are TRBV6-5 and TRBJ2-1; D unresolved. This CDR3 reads CASSGLDEQFF. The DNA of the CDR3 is TGTGCCAGCAGTGGTCTAGATGAGCAGTTCTTC.